Presented here are 18 T cell receptor beta chains from one specimen sequenced in a study of early T cells in non-severe SARS-CoV-2 infection. Each CDR3 protein is one row after TCRdb ran MiXCR on the 5' RACE reads. The repertoire holds about 64,000 distinct CDR3 sequences, less than 20% seen once, with roughly 8.2% in the top ten. The material sequenced was whole blood, taken at baseline. These receptors all stem from an adult who was a healthcare worker with PCR-confirmed SARS-CoV-2 infection or an uninfected control (not recorded which).

This chain uses TRBV4-3 with TRBJ2-4; 7 bases fit TRBD2. The V gene's germline CDR1 is LGHNA and CDR2 YSLEER. The CDR3 consists of 16 residues. Unmatched junction bases numbered 10, after V lost 2 bases and J lost 6 bases. The chain's CDR3 is CASSQSVGGARNIQYF. The CDR3 DNA reads as TGCGCCAGCAGCCAAAGTGTGGGAGGGGCGAGAAACATTCAGTACTTC.

The V gene is TRBV19, the J gene TRBJ2-2; D gene uncertain. Per germline, CDR1 LNHDA and CDR2 SQIVND (reference sequence). The V and J ends lost 3 bases and 0 bases respectively, with 8 bases between them. This CDR3 contains 15 residues. CDR3 in DNA: TGTGCCAGTAGTATCGACACCCCGAACACCGGGGAGCTGTTTTTT. This gives the protein CASSIDTPNTGELFF.

The CDR3 loop is CASSHTGANYGYTF. The DNA for the CDR3 is TGCGCCAGCAGCCATACAGGGGCGAACTATGGCTACACCTTC. The V gene is TRBV4-3, the J gene TRBJ1-2; 7 nucleotides agree with TRBD1. The CDR3 extends over 14 amino acids. V dropped 3 bases and J dropped 2; count of bases not matched to a gene: 3. The germline V gene encodes CDR1 LGHNA and CDR2 YSLEER.

The chain carries TRBV24-1 and TRBJ2-5, with D hard to call. Trimming cost V 3 bases and J 2 bases, with 12 bases left between them. The germline V gene encodes CDR1 KGHDR and CDR2 SFDVKD. This CDR3 is built from 15 residues. The CDR3 coding sequence is TGTGCCACCAGTGATGGAGCAATCGGTCAAGAGACCCAGTACTTC. It translates to CATSDGAIGQETQYF.

This clonotype was seen once. The junction shows a germline mismatch at one end, possibly a read error. The chain recombines TRBV27 with TRBJ2-7, with 8 bases identical to TRBD2. The CDR3 is 14 amino acids. Germline CDR1 reads MNHEY; CDR2 reads SMNVEV (reference sequence). The CDR3 protein is CAGSLAGPSYEQYF. DNA for the CDR3: TGTGCCGGCAGTTTAGCGGGGCCTTCCTACGAGCAGTACTTC.

This clonotype was seen a few times. The chain couples TRBV20-1 to TRBJ1-2, with TRBD1 as a possible D gene (5 bases). CDR3 length: 11 residues. Trimming pared 3 bases from V and 5 bases from J, leaving 7 bases between. The germline gives CDR1 DFQATT, CDR2 SNEGSKA (reference sequence). Written as DNA, the CDR3 is TGCAGTGCTAGCAGGGTTTATGGCTACACCTTC. Protein product: CSASRVYGYTF.

By proportion, this clonotype is medium-sized. The chain has TRBV29-1 and TRBJ2-4; D remains unclear. Trimming removed 4 bases at V and 0 bases at J, with 7 bases between. Per germline, CDR1 SQVTM and CDR2 ANQGSEA. This CDR3 has 13 amino acids. CDR3 bases: TGCAGCGTTGCGCAGCCAGCCAAAAACATTCAGTACTTC. This translates into CSVAQPAKNIQYF.

The gene calls are TRBV7-2 and TRBJ1-5, with 11 bases lining up with TRBD1. V lost 5 bases to trimming and J lost 6 bases; unmatched junction nucleotides: 6. The germline V gene has CDR1 SGHTA and CDR2 FQGNSA. The CDR3 has 15 residues. The CDR3 coding sequence is TGTGCCAGCAGCCGCACCGGGACAGGGGGTCAGCCCCAGCATTTT. Amino acids: CASSRTGTGGQPQHF.

The rearrangement uses TRBV3-1 and TRBJ2-1; D is unresolved. V shed 1 base and J shed 15 bases, with 16 bases lying between them. Germline V gives CDR1 LGHDT, CDR2 YNNKEL (reference sequence). This CDR3 is built from 13 residues. Here the CDR3 reads CASSQGAGVERFF. The DNA of the CDR3 is TGTGCCAGCAGCCAAGGAGCTGGTGTTGAGAGGTTCTTC.

A few counts support this clonotype. The chain uses TRBV6-5 and TRBJ1-1; D might be TRBD1 (5 bases). The CDR3 consists of 16 residues. Germline loops: CDR1 MNHEY, CDR2 SVGAGI. The ends were cut back, 0 bases at V and 6 bases at J, with 17 bases in the middle. CDR3 amino acids: CASSYSRQGGKAEAFF. Here the CDR3 DNA reads TGTGCCAGCAGTTACTCGCGGCAGGGAGGGAAGGCTGAAGCTTTCTTT.

This clonotype has just one count. This sequence joins TRBV28 and TRBJ2-7; 7 bases map to TRBD2. This CDR3 spans 16 amino acids. CDR1 is MDHEN, CDR2 SYDVKM, per germline. After removal of 3 bases from V and 3 bases from J, the junction contained 11 bases not matched to a gene. Here the CDR3 DNA reads TGTGCCAGCAGTTTTCCCGCGGGGGAAAAGGGCTACGAGCAGTACTTC. The encoded protein is CASSFPAGEKGYEQYF.

The chain couples TRBV6-5 to TRBJ1-6, with no clear D. CDR3 length: 16 residues. Trimming took off 0 bases at V and 5 bases at J, with 11 bases between the two ends. From germline, CDR1 is MNHEY and CDR2 SVGAGI. The CDR3 reads CASSYSFRHNNSPLHF. The CDR3 coding sequence is TGTGCCAGCAGTTACTCGTTCAGGCACAATAATTCACCCCTCCACTTT.

This sequence joins TRBV5-4 and TRBJ2-1, with a possible D match to TRBD2 (6 bases). Trimming shortened V by 2 bases and J by 5 bases, and 11 bases separated the two germline ends. Per the germline V gene, CDR1 is SGHNT and CDR2 is YYREEE (reference sequence). This CDR3 comprises 14 residues. DNA of the CDR3: TGTGCCAGCAGCTTTAGGACTAACCACAATGAGCAGTTCTTC. It is translated as CASSFRTNHNEQFF.

This clonotype has just a few counts. V is TRBV5-1 and J is TRBJ2-2; D tentatively reads TRBD1 or TRBD2 (5 bases each). With 2 bases removed from V and 0 bases from J, the gap between germline ends came to 11 bases. The CDR3 is made up of 16 amino acids. Germline V gives CDR1 SGHRS, CDR2 YFSETQ. This chain's CDR3 is CASSLSSGPNTGELFF. The CDR3 DNA reads TGCGCCAGCAGCTTAAGTTCGGGGCCGAACACCGGGGAGCTGTTTTTT.

J is TRBJ1-5 and V is TRBV6-1; D gene unclear. The CDR3 contains 14 residues. CDR1 and CDR2 from the germline V gene are MNHNS and SASEGT. Trimming left V 2 bases short and J 0 bases short, with 5 bases between. CDR3 sequence: CASSESDSNQPQHF. The DNA for the CDR3 is TGTGCCAGCAGTGAATCTGATAGCAATCAGCCCCAGCATTTT.

J is TRBJ1-5 and V is TRBV10-3, with 8 bases that match TRBD1. With V trimmed by 8 bases and J by 3 bases, 6 bases remained unmatched. Germline V gene sequence: CDR1 ENHRY, CDR2 SYGVKD. The CDR3 length is 14 residues. CDR3 coding DNA: TGTGCCATCGGGGCGGACAGGGACAATCAGCCCCAGCATTTT. Translated, it gives CAIGADRDNQPQHF.

The chain is built from TRBV4-3 and TRBJ2-4; perhaps TRBD2 as D (5 bases). From germline, CDR1 is LGHNA and CDR2 YSLEER. CDR3 length: 19 amino acids. Trimming pared 0 bases from V and 0 bases from J, leaving 18 bases between. The CDR3 region has the DNA TGCGCCAGCAGCCAAGATGTTAGCGTTGCGTCACTAGCCAAAAACATTCAGTACTTC. Protein sequence: CASSQDVSVASLAKNIQYF.

This clonotype came up a few times. V gene TRBV7-2 combines with J gene TRBJ2-3; 13 nucleotides match TRBD2. Germline trimming cut 5 bases from V and 2 bases from J; bases unmatched to any gene: 4. Germline loops: CDR1 SGHTA, CDR2 FQGNSA. The CDR3 loop spans 16 amino acids. The chain's CDR3 is CASSRTSGGPTDTQYF. DNA of the CDR3: TGTGCCAGCAGCCGGACTAGCGGGGGACCCACAGATACGCAGTATTTT.